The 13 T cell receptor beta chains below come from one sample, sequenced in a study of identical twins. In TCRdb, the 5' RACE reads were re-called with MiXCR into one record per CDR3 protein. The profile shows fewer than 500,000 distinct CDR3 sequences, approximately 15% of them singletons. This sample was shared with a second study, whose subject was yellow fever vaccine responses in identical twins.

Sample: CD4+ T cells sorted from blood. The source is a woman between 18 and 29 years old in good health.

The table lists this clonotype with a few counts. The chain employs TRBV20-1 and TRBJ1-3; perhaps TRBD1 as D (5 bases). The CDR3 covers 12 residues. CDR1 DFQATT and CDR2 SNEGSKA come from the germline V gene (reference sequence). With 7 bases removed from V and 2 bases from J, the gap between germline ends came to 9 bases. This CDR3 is CSVGGAGNTIYF. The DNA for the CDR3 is TGCAGTGTCGGGGGAGCTGGAAACACCATATATTTT.

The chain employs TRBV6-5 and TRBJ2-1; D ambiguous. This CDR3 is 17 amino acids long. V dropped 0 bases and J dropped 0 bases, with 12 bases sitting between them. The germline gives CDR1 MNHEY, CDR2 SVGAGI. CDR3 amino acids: CASSYSLMLSSYNEQFF. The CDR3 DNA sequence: TGTGCCAGCAGTTACTCTCTTATGCTAAGCTCCTACAATGAGCAGTTCTTC.

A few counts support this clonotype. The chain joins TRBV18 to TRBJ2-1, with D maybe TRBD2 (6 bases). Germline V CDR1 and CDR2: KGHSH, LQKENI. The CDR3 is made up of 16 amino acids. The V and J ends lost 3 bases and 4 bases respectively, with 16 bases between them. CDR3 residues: CASSPYGGAGYNEQFF. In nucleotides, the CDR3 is TGTGCCAGCTCACCCTACGGTGGGGCGGGGTACAATGAGCAGTTCTTC.

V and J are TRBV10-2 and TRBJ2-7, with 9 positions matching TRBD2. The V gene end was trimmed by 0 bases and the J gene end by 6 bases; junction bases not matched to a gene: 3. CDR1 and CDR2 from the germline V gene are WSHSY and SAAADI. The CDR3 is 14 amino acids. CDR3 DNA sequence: TGCGCCAGCAGTGAGTCGGTAGCGGGAGCCGAGCAGTACTTC. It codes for CASSESVAGAEQYF.

CDR3 protein: CASSKGRRLALHEQFF. CDR3 bases: TGTGCCAGCAGCAAAGGAAGGAGACTAGCGTTACATGAGCAGTTCTTC. The V call is TRBV21-1, the J call TRBJ2-1; TRBD2 is taken as the D call from the table, unchecked against the DNA. TRBV21-1 represents a pseudogene. The CDR3 has 16 amino acids.

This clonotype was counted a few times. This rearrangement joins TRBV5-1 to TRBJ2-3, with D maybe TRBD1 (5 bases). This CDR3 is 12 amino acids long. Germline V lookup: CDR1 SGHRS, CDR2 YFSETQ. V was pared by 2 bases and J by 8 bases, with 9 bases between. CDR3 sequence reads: CASSFSQGTQYF. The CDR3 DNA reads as TGCGCCAGCAGCTTCTCCCAGGGTACGCAGTATTTT.

CDR3: CSARREPTDTQYF. CDR3 nucleotide sequence: TGCAGTGCCCGTAGGGAGCCCACAGATACGCAGTATTTT. The chain carries TRBV20-1 and TRBJ2-3; D may be TRBD2 (5 bases). CDR1 and CDR2 (germline): DFQATT, SNEGSKA (reference sequence). The CDR3 runs to 13 residues. V was shortened by 6 bases and J by 2 bases, with 12 bases between the two germline ends.

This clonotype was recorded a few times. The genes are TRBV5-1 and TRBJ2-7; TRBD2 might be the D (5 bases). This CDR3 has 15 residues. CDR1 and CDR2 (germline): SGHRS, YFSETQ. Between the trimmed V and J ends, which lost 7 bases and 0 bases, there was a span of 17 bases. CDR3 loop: CASRLRLSSSYEQYF. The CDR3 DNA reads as TGCGCCAGCCGACTCAGACTATCTAGCTCCTACGAGCAGTACTTC. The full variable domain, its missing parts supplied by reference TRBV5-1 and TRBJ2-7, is KAGVTQTPRYLIKTRGQQVTLSCSPISGHRSVSWYQQTPGQGLQFLFEYFSETQRNKGNFPGRFSGRQFSNSRSEMNVSTLELGDSALYLCASRLRLSSSYEQYFGPGTRLTVT.

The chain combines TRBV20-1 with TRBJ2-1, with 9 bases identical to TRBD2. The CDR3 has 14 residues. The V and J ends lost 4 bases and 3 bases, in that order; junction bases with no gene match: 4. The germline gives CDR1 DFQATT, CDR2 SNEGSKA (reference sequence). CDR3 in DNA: TGCAGTGCTATTAGCGGGGGAAACTACAATGAGCAGTTCTTC. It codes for CSAISGGNYNEQFF.

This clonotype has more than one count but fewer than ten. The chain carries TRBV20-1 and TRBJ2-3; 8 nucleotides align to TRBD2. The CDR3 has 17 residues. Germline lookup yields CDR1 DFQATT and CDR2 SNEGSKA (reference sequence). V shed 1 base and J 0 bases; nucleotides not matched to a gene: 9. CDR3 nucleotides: TGCAGTGCTAGAGTCCGGGGGGGCCTAACTAGCACAGATACGCAGTATTTT. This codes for CSARVRGGLTSTDTQYF.

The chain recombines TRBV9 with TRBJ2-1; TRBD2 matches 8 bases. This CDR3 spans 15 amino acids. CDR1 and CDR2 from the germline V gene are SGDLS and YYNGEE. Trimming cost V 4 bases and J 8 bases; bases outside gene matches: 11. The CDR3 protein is CASSLSGASTYEQFF. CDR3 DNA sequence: TGTGCCAGCAGCCTTAGCGGGGCAAGTACGTATGAGCAGTTCTTC.

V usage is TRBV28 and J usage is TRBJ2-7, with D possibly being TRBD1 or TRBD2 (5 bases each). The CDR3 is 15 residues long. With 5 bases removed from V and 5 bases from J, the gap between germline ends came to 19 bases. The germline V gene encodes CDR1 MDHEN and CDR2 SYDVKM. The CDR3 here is CASSTPSAGTNEQYF. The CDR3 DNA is TGTGCCAGCAGTACCCCCTCGGCAGGGACCAACGAGCAGTACTTC. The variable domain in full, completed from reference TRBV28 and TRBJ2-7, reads DVKVTQSSRYLVKRTGEKVFLECVQDMDHENMFWYRQDPGLGLRLIYFSYDVKMKEKGDIPEGYSVSREKKERFSLILESASTNQTSMYLCASSTPSAGTNEQYFGPGTRLTVT.

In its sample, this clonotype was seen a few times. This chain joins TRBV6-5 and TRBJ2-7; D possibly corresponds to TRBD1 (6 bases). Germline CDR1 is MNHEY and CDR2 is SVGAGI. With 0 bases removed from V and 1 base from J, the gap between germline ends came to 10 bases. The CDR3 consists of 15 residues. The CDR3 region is CASSYSATGSYEQYF. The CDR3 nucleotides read TGTGCCAGCAGTTACTCGGCGACAGGTTCCTACGAGCAGTACTTC.